Here is one TCR beta chain with its context. The sample originates from a study of low-dose radiotherapy and immunotherapy resistance in tumors. For the study at large: The patients were given nivolumab 240 mg every two weeks and ipilimumab 1 mg/kg every six weeks, through an intravenous route. The authors gave intravenous cyclophosphamide 200 mg/m2 every two weeks, one day before radiation and immunotherapy. Oral aspirin 300 mg was taken by patients daily for four cycles from cycle 1 day 1.

CDR1 and CDR2 from the germline V gene are LGHNA and YSLEER. J lost 5 bases, V lost 4 bases, and 3 bases had no gene match. The length of the CDR3 is 13 residues. As their treatment, donors received nivolumab, ipilimumab, aspirin, low-dose cyclophosphamide and low-dose radiotherapy. Alpha- and beta-chain coverage of first-strand cDNA came from TRAV- and TRBV-specific primers. PCR amplification of the TCRs was performed with Phusion for 20 to 25 PCR cycles, and it relied on a constant-region primer together with a V-primer adapter. MiXCR, run by TCRdb on the reads, gives a single entry per CDR3 protein. This table holds 5,900 or so distinct CDR3 sequences, approximately 82% found once.

This clonotype originated in a human donor with advanced metastatic prostate, ovarian, gallbladder or colorectal cancer (not recorded which). This table probably holds off-target reads from a library built for another chain. The V call is TRBV4-3, the J call TRBJ2-3; the match to TRBD1 covers 7 bases. CDR3 sequence (DNA): TGCGCCAGCAGCCCGACAGGGCAAGATACGCAGTATTTT. As protein: CASSPTGQDTQYF.